These 16 T cell receptor beta chains were all obtained from the same sample, sequenced in a study of T cell changes during pregnancy in multiple sclerosis. Here immunoSEQ multiplex PCR was the method, and the copy in TCRdb shows in-frame clones only, minus some. The profile shows roughly 93,000 clones, 91% of them singletons. The source was peripheral blood, collected before pregnancy. These receptors were collected from a female donor with multiple sclerosis, enrolled in a pregnancy study.

The CDR3 DNA reads TGTGCCAGCAGGGGCGGACAGGGGAGATTGTATGGCTACACCTTC. The encoded protein is CASRGGQGRLYGYTF. The rearrangement uses TRBV28 and TRBJ1-2; TRBD1 matches at 9 bases. The CDR3 covers 15 residues. V shed 6 bases and J 5 bases; nucleotides not matched to a gene: 10. Germline V gene lookup returns CDR1 MDHEN and CDR2 SYDVKM.

This clone was counted once. This rearrangement joins TRBV6-1 to TRBJ1-5; 8 positions agree with TRBD1. Germline CDR1 and CDR2: MNHNS and SASEGT. This CDR3 is built from 16 residues. V gave up 4 bases and J gave up 5 bases; unmatched junction bases: 10. The CDR3 sequence: CASSATSGRGHQPQHF. CDR3 DNA: TGTGCCAGCAGTGCTACCTCAGGCAGGGGGCATCAGCCCCAGCATTTT.

The chain uses TRBV29-1 and TRBJ1-2, with 9 bases lining up with TRBD1. The trim removed 8 bases at V and 4 bases at J, leaving 11 bases unmatched. CDR1 is SQVTM, CDR2 ANQGSEA, per germline. This CDR3 is built from 14 residues. The CDR3 DNA sequence: TGCAGCATATCCGGGACAGGGTTTAGCTATGGCTACACCTTC. This encodes CSISGTGFSYGYTF. Together with reference TRBV29-1 and TRBJ1-2, the CDR3 gives the full variable domain: SAVISQKPSRDICQRGTSLTIQCQVDSQVTMMFWYRQQPGQSLTLIATANQGSEATYESGFVIDKFPISRPNLTFSTLTVSNMSPEDSSIYLCSISGTGFSYGYTFGSGTRLTVV.

This clone was found a few times. The chain recombines TRBV4-1 with TRBJ2-7; D is perhaps TRBD1 (5 bases). This CDR3 region has 13 residues. Germline V gene sequence: CDR1 MGHRA, CDR2 YSYEKL. Trimming took off 0 bases at V and 10 bases at J, with 13 bases between the two ends. The CDR3 sequence is CASSQEQVTEQYF. CDR3 bases: TGCGCCAGCAGCCAAGAACAGGTAACGGAACAGTACTTC.

V and J are TRBV21-1 and TRBJ1-4. TRBV21-1 is a pseudogene. CDR3 size: 15 residues. DNA of the CDR3: TGTGCCAGCCAGGAGTCCGGGTTCCGGGAGGAAAAACTGTTTTTT. As protein: CASQESGFREEKLFF.

This sequence joins TRBV5-4 and TRBJ2-2, with 7 bases that match TRBD1. The CDR3 runs 17 residues. The V gene end was trimmed by 4 bases and the J gene end by 3 bases; junction bases not matched to a gene: 12. CDR1 and CDR2 (germline): SGHNT, YYREEE (reference sequence). In DNA, the CDR3 is TGTGCCAGCAGCGGGGCCGGGACAGACTTCTACACCGGGGAGCTGTTTTTT. Amino acid sequence: CASSGAGTDFYTGELFF. Full variable domain (remainder filled in from reference TRBV5-4 and TRBJ2-2): ETGVTQSPTHLIKTRGQQVTLRCSSQSGHNTVSWYQQALGQGPQFIFQYYREEENGRGNFPPRFSGLQFPNYSSELNVNALELDDSALYLCASSGAGTDFYTGELFFGEGSRLTVL.

The chain employs TRBV5-1 and TRBJ2-7; 8 bases fit TRBD1. Trimming removed 2 bases from V and 7 bases from J; junction bases left unmatched: 8. The CDR3 loop spans 14 amino acids. In germline, CDR1 is SGHRS, CDR2 YFSETQ. CDR3 loop: CASSFGQGAVEQYF. The CDR3 DNA reads TGCGCCAGCAGCTTCGGTCAGGGGGCAGTAGAGCAGTACTTC.

The V gene is TRBV14, the J gene TRBJ2-1; 10 bases align to TRBD2. CDR3 length: 16 residues. V dropped 4 bases and J dropped 9; count of bases not matched to a gene: 12. Germline V gene data show CDR1 as SGHDN and CDR2 as FVKESK. Here the CDR3 reads CASSRVAVAGGSEQFF. The CDR3 nucleotides read TGTGCCAGCAGCCGAGTAGCGGTAGCGGGAGGAAGTGAGCAGTTCTTC.

This sequence joins TRBV10-1 and TRBJ2-1; 11 bases match TRBD2. In germline, CDR1 is WNHNN, CDR2 SYGVQD (reference sequence). CDR3 length: 15 residues. The J segment lost 8 bases and the V segment lost 7 bases, leaving 10 bases of the junction unmatched. The CDR3: CASTRPTSGMYEQFF. CDR3 sequence (DNA): TGCGCCAGCACCCGGCCGACTAGCGGGATGTATGAGCAGTTCTTC.

The V and J genes are TRBV18 and TRBJ1-3; TRBD1 is a possible D gene (6 bases). The V and J ends lost 3 bases and 0 bases respectively, with 6 bases between them. The V gene's germline CDR1 is KGHSH and CDR2 LQKENI. The CDR3 spans 14 residues. CDR3 nucleotide sequence: TGTGCCAGCTCACCGGACAGCTCTGGAAACACCATATATTTT. Amino acids: CASSPDSSGNTIYF.

This clone was counted a single time. V gene TRBV6-6 combines with J gene TRBJ2-1; a possible D gene is TRBD2 (5 bases). This CDR3 comprises 15 residues. Germline V gene data show CDR1 as MNHNY and CDR2 as SVGAGI (reference sequence). V lost 2 bases and J lost 0, with 8 bases in between. CDR3 in amino acids: CASSYRGNSYNEQFF. In DNA form, the CDR3 reads TGTGCCAGCAGTTACCGAGGGAACTCCTACAATGAGCAGTTCTTC.

The chain combines TRBV30 with TRBJ2-7; TRBD1 matches 11 bases. The junction had 4 bases not matched to a gene; V was cut back by 4 bases and J by 2 bases. The CDR3 is 14 residues long. Germline V gene sequence: CDR1 GTSNPN, CDR2 SVGIG (reference sequence). CDR3 protein: CAWNPGQGAYEQYF. The CDR3 DNA reads TGTGCCTGGAACCCGGGACAGGGGGCCTACGAGCAGTACTTC.

This chain connects TRBV7-3 to TRBJ2-1, with 9 positions matching TRBD1. Germline-derived CDR1 and CDR2 are SGHTA and FQGTGA. The CDR3 is 15 residues long. Germline trimming cut 2 bases from V and 6 bases from J; bases unmatched to any gene: 5. Here the CDR3 DNA reads TGTGCCAGCAGCTTAGGGGGACAGGGAGGCAATGAGCAGTTCTTC. Translated, it gives CASSLGGQGGNEQFF.

This chain uses TRBV14 with TRBJ1-1; a weak D match, TRBD1 (6 bases). The germline V and J ends were trimmed by 0 bases and 2 bases, with 13 bases remaining between them. The germline V gene encodes CDR1 SGHDN and CDR2 FVKESK. There are 16 residues in the CDR3. CDR3: CASSQDWTALNTEAFF. Written as DNA, the CDR3 is TGTGCCAGCAGCCAAGATTGGACAGCCTTAAACACTGAAGCTTTCTTT.

In its sample, this clone was seen a few times. The chain is built from TRBV11-2 and TRBJ2-2, with TRBD1 matching 7 bases. The germline V gene has CDR1 SGHAT and CDR2 FQNNGV. The ends lost 8 bases at V and 3 bases at J; junction bases unmatched: 0. This CDR3 contains 12 residues. CDR3 DNA: TGTGCCAGCCAGGGGGACACCGGGGAGCTGTTTTTT. This sequence encodes CASQGDTGELFF.

The chain combines TRBV19 with TRBJ1-1; 10 bases line up with TRBD1. CDR3 length: 13 amino acids. Trimming at V came to 10 bases and at J to 4 bases, leaving 6 bases not matched to a gene. From germline, CDR1 is LNHDA and CDR2 SQIVND (reference sequence). CDR3 sequence reads: CAITGQGSTEAFF. The CDR3 DNA follows: TGTGCCATTACGGGACAGGGGAGCACTGAAGCTTTCTTT.